This T cell receptor beta chain emerged from a study of breast tumors, draining lymph nodes, adjacent tissues. V shed 8 bases, J shed 8 bases, and the junction held 7 bases outside the gene matches. Looked up from germline, CDR1 is SGHTA and CDR2 is FQGTGA. The CDR3 is 13 residues long. Samples came from axillary lymph nodes draining the breast cancer. TCRdb reanalysed the multiplex PCR reads using MiXCR and keeps one entry per CDR3 protein. The sample comprises 150,000 to 200,000 distinct CDR3 sequences, approximately 31% of which are singletons, and 4% to 5.5% rests with the top ten. This receptor was identified in a female donor with breast cancer. Some clones in this sample may be carry-over from other donors' samples. Sequenced: axillary lymph node tissue. V and J are TRBV7-3 and TRBJ1-4; TRBD1 matches 8 bases. This CDR3 reads CASSRTGREKLFF. The CDR3 coding sequence is TGTGCCAGCTCAAGGACAGGGCGCGAAAAACTGTTTTTT.